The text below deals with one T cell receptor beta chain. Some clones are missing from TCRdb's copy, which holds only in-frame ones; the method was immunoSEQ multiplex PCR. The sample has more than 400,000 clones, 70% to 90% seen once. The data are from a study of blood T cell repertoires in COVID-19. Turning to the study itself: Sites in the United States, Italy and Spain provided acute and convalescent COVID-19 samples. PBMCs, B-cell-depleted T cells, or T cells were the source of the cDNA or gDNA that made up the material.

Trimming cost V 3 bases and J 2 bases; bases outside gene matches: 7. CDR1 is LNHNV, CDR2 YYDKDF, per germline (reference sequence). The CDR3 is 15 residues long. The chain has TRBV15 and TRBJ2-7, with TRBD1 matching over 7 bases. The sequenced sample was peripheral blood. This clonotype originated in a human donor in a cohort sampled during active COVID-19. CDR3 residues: CATSRPGQQTYEQYF. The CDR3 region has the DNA TGTGCCACCAGCAGGCCGGGACAGCAAACCTACGAGCAGTACTTC.